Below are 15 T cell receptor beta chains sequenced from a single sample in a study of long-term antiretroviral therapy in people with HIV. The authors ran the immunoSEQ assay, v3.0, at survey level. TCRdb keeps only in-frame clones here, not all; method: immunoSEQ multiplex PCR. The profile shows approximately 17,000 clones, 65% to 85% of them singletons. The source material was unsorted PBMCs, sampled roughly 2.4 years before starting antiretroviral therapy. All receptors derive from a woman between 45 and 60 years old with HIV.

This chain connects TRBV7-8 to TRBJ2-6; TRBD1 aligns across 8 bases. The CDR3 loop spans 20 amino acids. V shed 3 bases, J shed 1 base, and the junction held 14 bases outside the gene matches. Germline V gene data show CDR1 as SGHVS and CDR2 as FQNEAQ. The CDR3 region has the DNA TGTGCCAGCAGCTTGGGTCCCCAGGACAGGGTAGGATCTGGGGCCAACGTCCTGACTTTC. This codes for CASSLGPQDRVGSGANVLTF. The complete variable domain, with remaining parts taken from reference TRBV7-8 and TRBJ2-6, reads GAGVSQSPRYKVAKRGQDVALRCDPISGHVSLFWYQQALGQGPEFLTYFQNEAQLDKSGLPSDRFFAERPEGSVSTLKIQRTQQEDSAVYLCASSLGPQDRVGSGANVLTFGAGSRLTVL.

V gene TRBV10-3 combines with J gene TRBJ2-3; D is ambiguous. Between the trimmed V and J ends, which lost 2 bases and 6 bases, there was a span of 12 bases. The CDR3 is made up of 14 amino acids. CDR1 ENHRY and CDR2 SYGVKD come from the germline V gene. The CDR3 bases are TGTGCCATCAGTGAGGGCCCTGCGATGGATACGCAGTATTTT. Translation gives CAISEGPAMDTQYF.

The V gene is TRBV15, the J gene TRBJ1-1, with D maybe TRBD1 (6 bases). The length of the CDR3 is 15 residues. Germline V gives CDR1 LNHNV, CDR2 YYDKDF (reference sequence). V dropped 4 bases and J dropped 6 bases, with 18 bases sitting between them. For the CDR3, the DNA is TGTGCCACCAGCATTACAGGGTCAATGGGGCCTGAAGCTTTCTTT. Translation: CATSITGSMGPEAFF.

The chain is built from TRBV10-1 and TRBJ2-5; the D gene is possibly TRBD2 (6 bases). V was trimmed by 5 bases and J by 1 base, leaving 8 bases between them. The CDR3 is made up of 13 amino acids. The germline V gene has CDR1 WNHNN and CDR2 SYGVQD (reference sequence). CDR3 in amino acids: CASSRGSQETQYF. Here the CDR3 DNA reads TGCGCCAGCAGTCGGGGGAGCCAAGAGACCCAGTACTTC.

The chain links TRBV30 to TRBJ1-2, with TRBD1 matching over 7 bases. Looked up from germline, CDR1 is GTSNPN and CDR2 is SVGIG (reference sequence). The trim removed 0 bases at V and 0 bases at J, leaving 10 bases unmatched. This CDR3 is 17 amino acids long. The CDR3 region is CAWSVRDRPFTNYGYTF. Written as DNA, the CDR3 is TGTGCCTGGAGTGTAAGGGACAGACCGTTCACTAACTATGGCTACACCTTC.

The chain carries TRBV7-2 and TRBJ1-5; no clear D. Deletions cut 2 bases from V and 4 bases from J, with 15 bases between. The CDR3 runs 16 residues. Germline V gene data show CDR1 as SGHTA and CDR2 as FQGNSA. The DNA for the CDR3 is TGTGCCAGCAGCTTATTAGCCAGCTCGCTAAATCAGCCCCAGCATTTT. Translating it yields CASSLLASSLNQPQHF.

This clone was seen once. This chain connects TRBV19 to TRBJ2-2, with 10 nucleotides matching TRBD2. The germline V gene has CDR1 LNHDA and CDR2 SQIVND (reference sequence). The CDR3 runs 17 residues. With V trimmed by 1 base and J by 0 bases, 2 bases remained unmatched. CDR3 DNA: TGTGCCAGTAGTATAGGTAGCGGGGGGACGAACACCGGGGAGCTGTTTTTT. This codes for CASSIGSGGTNTGELFF.

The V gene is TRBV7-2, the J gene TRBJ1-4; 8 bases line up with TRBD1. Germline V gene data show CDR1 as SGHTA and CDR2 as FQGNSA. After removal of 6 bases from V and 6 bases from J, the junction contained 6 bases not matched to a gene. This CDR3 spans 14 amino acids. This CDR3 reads CASSFGQGDEKLFF. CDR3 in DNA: TGTGCCAGCAGTTTTGGACAGGGCGATGAAAAACTGTTTTTT.

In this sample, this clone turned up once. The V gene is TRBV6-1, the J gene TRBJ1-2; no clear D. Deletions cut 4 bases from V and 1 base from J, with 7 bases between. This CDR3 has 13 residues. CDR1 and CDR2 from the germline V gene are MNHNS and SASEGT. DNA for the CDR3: TGTGCCAGCAGTGGGACCTTTAACTATGGCTACACCTTC. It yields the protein CASSGTFNYGYTF.

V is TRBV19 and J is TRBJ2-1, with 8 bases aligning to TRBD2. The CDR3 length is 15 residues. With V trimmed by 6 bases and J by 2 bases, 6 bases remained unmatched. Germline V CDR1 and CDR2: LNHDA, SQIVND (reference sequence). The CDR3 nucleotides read TGTGCCAGTAGCCCAGCGGGGGATACCTACAATGAGCAGTTCTTC. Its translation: CASSPAGDTYNEQFF.

The chain's CDR3 is CASSYEGMNTEAFF. The CDR3 region has the DNA TGTGCCAGCAGTTACGAGGGTATGAACACTGAAGCTTTCTTT. This sequence joins TRBV6-6 and TRBJ1-1; D uncertain. The germline V and J ends were trimmed by 2 bases and 0 bases, with 7 bases remaining between them. Germline assignment: CDR1 MNHNY and CDR2 SVGAGI (reference sequence). There are 14 residues in the CDR3.

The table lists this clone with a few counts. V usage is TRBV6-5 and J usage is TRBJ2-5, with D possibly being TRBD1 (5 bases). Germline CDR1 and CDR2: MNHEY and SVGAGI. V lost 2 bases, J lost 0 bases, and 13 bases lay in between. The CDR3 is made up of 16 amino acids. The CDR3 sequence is CASSYGADKYQETQYF. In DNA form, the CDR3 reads TGTGCCAGCAGTTACGGGGCAGATAAGTACCAAGAGACCCAGTACTTC.

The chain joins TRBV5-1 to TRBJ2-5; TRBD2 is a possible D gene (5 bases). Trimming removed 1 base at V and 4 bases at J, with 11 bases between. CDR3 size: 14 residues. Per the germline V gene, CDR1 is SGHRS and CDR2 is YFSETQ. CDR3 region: CASSLTSFGETQYF. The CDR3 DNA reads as TGCGCCAGCAGCTTGACTAGTTTTGGAGAGACCCAGTACTTC.

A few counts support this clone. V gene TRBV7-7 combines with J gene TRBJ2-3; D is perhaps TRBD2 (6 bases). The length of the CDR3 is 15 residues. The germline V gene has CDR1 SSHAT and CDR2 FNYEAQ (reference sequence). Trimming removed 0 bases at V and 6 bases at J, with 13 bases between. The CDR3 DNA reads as TGTGCCAGCAGCTTAGCTGGGCCAGGGACTGATACGCAGTATTTT. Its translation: CASSLAGPGTDTQYF.

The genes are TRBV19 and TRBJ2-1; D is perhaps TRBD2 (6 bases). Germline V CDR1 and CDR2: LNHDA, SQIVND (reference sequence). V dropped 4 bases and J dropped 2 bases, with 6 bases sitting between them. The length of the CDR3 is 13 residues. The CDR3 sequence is CASSSGAYNEQFF. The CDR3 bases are TGTGCCAGTAGTAGCGGGGCCTACAATGAGCAGTTCTTC.